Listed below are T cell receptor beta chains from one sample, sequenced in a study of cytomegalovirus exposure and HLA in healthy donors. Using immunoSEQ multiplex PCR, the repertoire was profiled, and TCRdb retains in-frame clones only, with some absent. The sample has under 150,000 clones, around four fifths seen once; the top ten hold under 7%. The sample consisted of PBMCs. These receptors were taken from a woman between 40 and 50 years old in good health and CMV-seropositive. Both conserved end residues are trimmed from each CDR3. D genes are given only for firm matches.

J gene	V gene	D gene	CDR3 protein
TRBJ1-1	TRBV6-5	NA	ASRKQTVRASEAF
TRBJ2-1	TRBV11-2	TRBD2	ASSLGAGVRAYNEQF
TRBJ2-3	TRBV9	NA	ASSARTDTQY
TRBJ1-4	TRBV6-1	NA	ASSESGFGNGELF
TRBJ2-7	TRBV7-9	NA	ASSLVTYEQY
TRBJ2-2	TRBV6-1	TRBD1	ASSIGQGTTGELF
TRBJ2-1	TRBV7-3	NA	ASTPSIASSYNEQF
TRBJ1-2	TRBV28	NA	ASSSQGLYGYT
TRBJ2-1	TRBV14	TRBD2	ASSQDHGTSGRWNEQF
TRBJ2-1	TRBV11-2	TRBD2	ASSEGAGGRLDEQF
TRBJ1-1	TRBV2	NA	ASSELGGLNTEAF
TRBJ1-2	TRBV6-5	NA	ASSTGHPKGAGYT
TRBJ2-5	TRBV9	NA	ASSVGTSQETQY
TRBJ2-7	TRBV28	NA	ASTRPLDNRYEQY
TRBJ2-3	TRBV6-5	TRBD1	ASSGQGGIDTQY
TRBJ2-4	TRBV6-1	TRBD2	ASSATSGRDIQY
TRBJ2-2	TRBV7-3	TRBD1	ASSSKLDRVEITGELF
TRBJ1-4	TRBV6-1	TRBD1	ASSEAGQGATEKLF
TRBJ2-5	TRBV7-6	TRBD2	ASSPVGGQETQY
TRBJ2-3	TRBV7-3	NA	ASGQYSTDTQY
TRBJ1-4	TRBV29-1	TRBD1	SVPTGGDEKLF
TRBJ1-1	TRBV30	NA	AWSRGVGYTEAF
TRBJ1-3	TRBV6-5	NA	ASQGSGNTIY
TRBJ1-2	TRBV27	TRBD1	ASAIGTGPGYGYT
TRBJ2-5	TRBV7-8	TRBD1	ASSLGGTGSETQY
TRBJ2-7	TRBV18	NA	ASSPTLGVNEQY
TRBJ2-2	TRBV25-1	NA	ASRGVGGAKYTGELF
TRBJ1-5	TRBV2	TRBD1	ASRDQTGGDQPQH
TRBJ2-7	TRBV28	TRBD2	ASSLILAGGREQY
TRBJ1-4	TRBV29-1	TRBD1	SVAGQPNEKLF
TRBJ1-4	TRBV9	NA	ASSVGQTGEKLF
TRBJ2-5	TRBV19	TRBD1	ASSTLGTGGLETQY
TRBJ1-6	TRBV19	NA	ASSRLESPLH
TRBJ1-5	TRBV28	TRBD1	ASSLRQGAGSNQPQH
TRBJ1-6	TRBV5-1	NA	ASSLSRTTSSYNSPLH
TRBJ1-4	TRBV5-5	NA	ASSLGQFATNEKLF
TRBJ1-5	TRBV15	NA	ATSRIDQPQH
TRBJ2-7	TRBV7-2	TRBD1	ASSSTGGALYEQY
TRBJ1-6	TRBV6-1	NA	ASSTPVGSPLH
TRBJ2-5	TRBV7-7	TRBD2	ASSPLRREETQY
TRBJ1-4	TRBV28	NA	ASRGHPPTNEKLF
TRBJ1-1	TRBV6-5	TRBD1	ASMSRGPNTEAF
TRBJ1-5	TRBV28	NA	ASRGGSNQPQH
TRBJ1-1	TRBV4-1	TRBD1	ASSQESGQGNSEAF
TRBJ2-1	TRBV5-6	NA	ASSLGVTSYNEQF